The present TCR beta chain was sequenced within a study of molecular identifiers for immune sequencing clone quantification. Study-wide background: Replicate RNA from roughly 20,000 or 100,000 naive CD8 T cells formed five aliquots; four were sequenced.

In the sort, naive CD8 T cells were defined as CD8+CD4-CCR7+CD45RA+. One entry per CDR3 protein, called by TCRdb with MiXCR from the PCR reads. Here the sample spans about 320,000 distinct CDR3 sequences, about a fifth being singletons. V was clipped by 4 bases and J by 8 bases; unmatched bases: 8. This CDR3 is built from 16 residues. Per germline, CDR1 LNHNV and CDR2 YYDKDF (reference sequence). In regard to this clonotype: The antigen remains undetermined.

Findings and limits, study-wide: With a barcode shared among identical TCR molecules, highly expanded clone sizes could be underestimated. Under 1% of molecules in naive cells, but over 97% of effector molecules, belonged to clones above 20 RNA copies.

This sequence originates from a human donor in good health. Some libraries in this study had Jurkat cell RNA spiked in. This rearrangement joins TRBV15 to TRBJ1-6; 10 positions agree with TRBD1. Sequenced sample: naive CD8+ T cells from blood, with Jurkat cell RNA spiked in. Subset denoted: FACS-sorted CD8+CD4-CCR7+CD45RA+ naive T cells. The CDR3 loop reads CATSTGQGSWYSPLHF. CDR3 bases: TGTGCCACCAGCACGGGACAGGGGAGTTGGTATTCACCCCTCCACTTT.